The rows below give T cell receptor beta chains drawn from one sample of a study of OX40 agonist ivuxolimab in advanced cancers. Profiled with immunoSEQ multiplex PCR; TCRdb holds only in-frame clones, not every one. Among some 48,000 clones listed, approximately 86% were seen once. The specimen was CD4+ or CD8+ T cells sorted from blood, collected in a trial of the OX40 agonist ivuxolimab. The receptors come from an adult with an advanced solid tumor such as melanoma, head and neck, liver or kidney cancer. Both conserved end residues are part of each CDR3. The D gene is left open where the match is weak. A clone size is listed for some rows: how often the clone was seen (once, few, many), or a class if it is expanded.

clone_size,j_call,v_call,d_call,cdr3_aa,cdr3_nt
NA,TRBJ1-5,TRBV21-1,NA,CASITGRGRSNQPQHF,TGTGCCAGCATTACAGGCAGGGGTAGAAGCAATCAGCCCCAGCATTTT
NA,TRBJ2-1,TRBV15,TRBD1,CATSRAGQGYNEQFF,TGTGCCACCAGCAGAGCGGGACAGGGGTACAATGAGCAGTTCTTC
NA,TRBJ1-2,TRBV6-5,NA,CASRVKGPSGYGYTF,TGTGCCAGCAGGGTAAAGGGGCCCTCCGGCTATGGCTACACCTTC
few,TRBJ1-6,TRBV7-7,TRBD1,CASSPGQGYNSPLHF,TGTGCCAGCAGCCCCGGACAGGGGTATAATTCACCCCTCCACTTT
NA,TRBJ2-3,TRBV2,TRBD2,CASKWIAGSTDTQYF,TGTGCCAGCAAGTGGATAGCGGGGAGCACAGATACGCAGTATTTT
NA,TRBJ1-1,TRBV19,NA,CASSTYWDRGTEAFF,TGTGCCAGTAGTACATATTGGGATAGGGGCACTGAAGCTTTCTTT
few,TRBJ1-2,TRBV5-1,NA,CASSYSSYGYTF,TGCGCCAGCAGCTATAGTAGCTATGGCTACACCTTC
NA,TRBJ2-1,TRBV27,NA,CASSVGGTYNEQFF,TGTGCCAGCAGTGTAGGGGGGACTTACAATGAGCAGTTCTTC
NA,TRBJ1-1,TRBV10-3,TRBD1,CAIRKGQGIGDTEAFF,TGTGCCATCAGGAAGGGACAGGGGATAGGGGACACTGAAGCTTTCTTT
NA,TRBJ2-5,TRBV5-4,NA,CASSPKGSSDAKTQYF,TGTGCCAGCAGCCCGAAGGGGTCTAGCGATGCGAAGACCCAGTACTTC
NA,TRBJ2-1,TRBV4-2,NA,CASSQDTGLYYNEQFF,TGTGCCAGCAGCCAAGATACCGGCCTATACTACAATGAGCAGTTCTTC
NA,TRBJ2-7,TRBV11-2,NA,CASSLGTGWDEQYF,TGTGCCAGCAGCTTAGGAACCGGGTGGGACGAGCAGTACTTC
once,TRBJ1-5,TRBV19,NA,CASKGPGNQPQHF,TGTGCCAGCAAAGGCCCGGGCAATCAGCCCCAGCATTTT
few,TRBJ1-1,TRBV28,NA,CASSLSGVNTEAFF,TGTGCCAGCAGTTTATCGGGGGTGAACACTGAAGCTTTCTTT
NA,TRBJ1-1,TRBV5-4,NA,CASSSPGGANTEAFF,TGTGCCAGCAGCTCCCCCGGGGGGGCGAACACTGAAGCTTTCTTT
NA,TRBJ2-3,TRBV9,TRBD2,CASSARLANTDTQYF,TGTGCCAGCAGCGCCAGACTAGCGAACACAGATACGCAGTATTTT
NA,TRBJ1-2,TRBV19,NA,CASSMVTGDHGYTF,TGTGCCAGTAGTATGGTGACCGGAGATCATGGCTACACCTTC
NA,TRBJ1-1,TRBV11-2,NA,CASSPFVRDTEAFF,TGTGCCAGCAGCCCCTTTGTCAGGGACACTGAAGCTTTCTTT
NA,TRBJ2-7,TRBV11-2,TRBD1,CASSLWGWDSNYEQYF,TGTGCCAGCAGCTTATGGGGCTGGGACAGCAACTACGAGCAGTACTTC
once,TRBJ1-6,TRBV7-9,NA,CASSLRQANSPLHF,TGTGCCAGCAGCTTAAGACAGGCGAATTCACCCCTCCACTTT
NA,TRBJ2-7,TRBV10-3,NA,CAISPNRDMDEQYF,TGTGCCATCAGTCCTAACCGGGACATGGACGAGCAGTACTTC
NA,TRBJ1-1,TRBV19,NA,CASSMRLSTGIAEAFF,TGTGCCAGTAGTATGAGATTAAGCACAGGGATCGCTGAAGCTTTCTTT
once,TRBJ1-1,TRBV6-6,NA,CASSRVGNTEAFF,TGTGCCAGCAGTCGGGTGGGGAACACTGAAGCTTTCTTT
NA,TRBJ2-1,TRBV5-1,NA,CASKPSSVAYNEQFF,TGCGCCAGCAAGCCTTCCTCCGTGGCATACAATGAGCAGTTCTTC
NA,TRBJ1-1,TRBV11-3,NA,CASSFGGYTEAFF,TGTGCCAGCAGCTTCGGGGGTTACACTGAAGCTTTCTTT
NA,TRBJ2-7,TRBV5-6,TRBD2,CASSLSGGTYEQYF,TGTGCCAGCAGCTTAAGCGGGGGGACCTACGAGCAGTACTTC
NA,TRBJ1-2,TRBV9,NA,CASSVVGGGYTF,TGTGCCAGCAGCGTAGTGGGGGGAGGCTACACCTTC
NA,TRBJ2-7,TRBV7-6,TRBD2,CASSGRDIGEQYF,TGTGCCAGCAGCGGGAGGGATATAGGCGAGCAGTACTTC
NA,TRBJ1-1,TRBV5-6,NA,CASSLGSLDTEAFF,TGTGCCAGCAGCTTGGGGTCACTAGACACTGAAGCTTTCTTT
few,TRBJ1-4,TRBV7-9,NA,CASSLAVGALRLFF,TGTGCCAGCAGCTTAGCTGTGGGGGCTTTGAGACTGTTTTTT
NA,TRBJ2-2,TRBV5-1,TRBD1,CASSPRTGPTGELFF,TGCGCCAGCAGCCCGCGGACAGGACCTACCGGGGAGCTGTTTTTT
NA,TRBJ2-3,TRBV9,NA,CASSLSPGLTDTQYF,TGTGCCAGCAGCCTCTCTCCGGGGCTCACAGATACGCAGTATTTT
NA,TRBJ2-7,TRBV14,NA,CASSLGQPIPYEQYF,TGTGCCAGCAGCCTCGGACAGCCCATCCCCTACGAGCAGTACTTC
once,TRBJ2-2,TRBV7-6,NA,CASSSLTTTGELFF,TGTGCCAGCAGCTCATTAACTACCACCGGGGAGCTGTTTTTT
NA,TRBJ1-1,TRBV4-1,TRBD1,CASSRVTGEGAFF,TGCGCCAGCAGCCGCGTTACAGGGGAGGGAGCTTTCTTT
NA,TRBJ1-1,TRBV5-6,NA,CASSLVGTRNTEAFF,TGTGCCAGCAGCTTGGTGGGGACAAGGAACACTGAAGCTTTCTTT
once,TRBJ1-3,TRBV4-3,NA,CASSQNPGSSSGNTIYF,TGCGCCAGCAGCCAAAACCCGGGGTCCTCCTCTGGAAACACCATATATTTT
NA,TRBJ2-5,TRBV29-1,NA,CSVGQGETQYF,TGCAGCGTTGGGCAGGGCGAGACCCAGTACTTC
NA,TRBJ2-5,TRBV27,NA,CASSFYYGGGETQYF,TGTGCCAGCAGTTTTTATTACGGGGGTGGAGAGACCCAGTACTTC
NA,TRBJ2-1,TRBV11-3,TRBD2,CASSFSSGYYNEQFF,TGTGCCAGCAGCTTCTCTAGCGGATACTACAATGAGCAGTTCTTC
NA,TRBJ2-2,TRBV5-1,TRBD1,CASRSDRVNTGELFF,TGCGCCAGCAGATCCGACAGGGTAAACACCGGGGAGCTGTTTTTT
NA,TRBJ1-5,TRBV7-2,NA,CASSPYFGDSNQPQHF,TGTGCCAGCAGCCCCTATTTTGGGGATAGCAATCAGCCCCAGCATTTT
NA,TRBJ2-3,TRBV5-1,TRBD2,CASSLEGLAGGPLYF,TGCGCCAGCAGCTTGGAGGGACTAGCGGGAGGGCCTCTGTATTTT
NA,TRBJ1-1,TRBV19,NA,CASSSAPGRGNTEAFF,TGTGCCAGTAGTAGTGCCCCGGGGCGTGGAAACACTGAAGCTTTCTTT
NA,TRBJ1-3,TRBV2,NA,CASSLQLFSGNTIYF,TGTGCCAGCAGTCTACAGCTCTTCTCCGGAAACACCATATATTTT
NA,TRBJ1-4,TRBV5-1,NA,CASSLFEIGEKLFF,TGCGCCAGCAGCTTATTTGAGATCGGAGAAAAACTGTTTTTT
NA,TRBJ1-4,TRBV19,NA,CASTHGGGEKLFF,TGTGCCAGTACTCATGGAGGGGGGGAAAAACTGTTTTTT
NA,TRBJ2-7,TRBV6-6,NA,CASGSVPSVSYEQYF,TGTGCCAGCGGGTCAGTGCCCTCGGTGTCCTACGAGCAGTACTTC